The clone carrying this T cell receptor beta chain was seen a single time. The data stem from a study of blood T cell repertoires in COVID-19. Seattle patient enrollment occurred during active infection, with longitudinal follow-up thereafter. V lost 5 bases, J lost 8 bases, and 17 bases stayed unmatched. The germline CDR1 and CDR2 sequences are SGHNT and YENEEA. The CDR3 is 17 amino acids. Libraries were prepared by immunoSEQ multiplex PCR; TCRdb keeps only in-frame clonotypes and omits some of them. The sample contains 25,000 to 35,000 clones, approximately 91% of which appear only once. This TCR came from a man aged 60 to 75 with COVID-19, enrolled during active disease. The chain links TRBV11-3 to TRBJ2-1; TRBD1 agrees at 8 bases. What was sequenced was peripheral blood. The CDR3 region has the DNA TGTGCCAGCAGCCCCGGTAGTTCCGGACAGGGAATGGATGAGCAGTTCTTC. It codes for CASSPGSSGQGMDEQFF. The whole variable domain, filled in from reference TRBV11-3 and TRBJ2-1, reads EAGVVQSPRYKIIEKKQPVAFWCNPISGHNTLYWYLQNLGQGPELLIRYENEEAVDDSQLPKDRFSAERLKGVDSTLKIQPAELGDSAVYLCASSPGSSGQGMDEQFFGPGTRLTVL.